The clone carrying this TCR beta chain has just one count. V dropped 2 bases and J dropped 2; count of bases not matched to a gene: 5. CDR3 length equals 14 residues. CDR1 is GTSNPN and CDR2 is SVGIG in the germline V gene (reference sequence). TCRdb keeps only in-frame clones here, not all; method: immunoSEQ multiplex PCR. Of 250,000 to 400,000 clones listed, 85% to 90% are singletons. Seattle's enrolled individuals joined amid active infection and were then monitored longitudinally. The data stem from a study of blood T cell repertoires in COVID-19. Looking at the study overall: Some COVID-19 samples were acute and others convalescent; all came from the United States, Italy and Spain.

The sequenced sample was peripheral blood. The chain has TRBV30 and TRBJ2-7; 8 bases map to TRBD2. The receptor comes from a woman in her twenties or thirties with COVID-19, enrolled during active disease. This CDR3 reads CAWSRASGPYEQYF. The CDR3 DNA is TGTGCCTGGAGTAGGGCTAGCGGGCCCTACGAGCAGTACTTC.